The sequence of this T cell receptor (beta chain) was determined in a study of shared clonotypes between healthy human individuals. As for the study in general: Three men and a couple of women, aged 18 to 49, were donors.

From germline, CDR1 is SGHRS and CDR2 YFSETQ. The CDR3 sequence is 16 residues long. Trimming removed 5 bases at V and 2 bases at J, with 14 bases between. Sequenced by immunoSEQ multiplex PCR; TCRdb stores in-frame clones only, minus some. The sample consists of 2 million to 3 million clones, around 90% of them appearing once. This receptor was obtained from a man aged 18-30 years in good health. The sample taken for sequencing was naive CD4+ T cells sorted from blood. Subset in this sample: CD45RA+ positively selected. The genes are TRBV5-1 and TRBJ1-6; D uncertain. The CDR3 region has the DNA TGCGCCAGCAGACCCTTTGGGCAGACCTATAATTCACCCCTCCACTTT. Its protein is CASRPFGQTYNSPLHF. Full variable domain (rest looked up from reference TRBV5-1 and TRBJ1-6): KAGVTQTPRYLIKTRGQQVTLSCSPISGHRSVSWYQQTPGQGLQFLFEYFSETQRNKGNFPGRFSGRQFSNSRSEMNVSTLELGDSALYLCASRPFGQTYNSPLHFGNGTRLTVT.